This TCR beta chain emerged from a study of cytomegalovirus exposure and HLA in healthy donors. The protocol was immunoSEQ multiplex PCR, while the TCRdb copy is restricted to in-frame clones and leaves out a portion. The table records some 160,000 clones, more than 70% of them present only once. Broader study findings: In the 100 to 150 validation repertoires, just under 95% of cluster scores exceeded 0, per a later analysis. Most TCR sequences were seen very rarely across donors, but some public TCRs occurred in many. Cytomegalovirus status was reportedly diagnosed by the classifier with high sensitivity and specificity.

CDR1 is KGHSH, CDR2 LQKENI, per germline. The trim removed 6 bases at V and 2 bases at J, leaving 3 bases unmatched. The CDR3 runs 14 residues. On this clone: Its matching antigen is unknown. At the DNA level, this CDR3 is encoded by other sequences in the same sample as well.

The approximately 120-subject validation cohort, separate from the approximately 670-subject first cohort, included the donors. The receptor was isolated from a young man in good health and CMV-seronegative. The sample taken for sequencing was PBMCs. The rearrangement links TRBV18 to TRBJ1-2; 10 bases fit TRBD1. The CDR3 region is CASSPGQGNYGYTF. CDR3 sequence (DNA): TGTGCCAGCTCCCCGGGACAGGGGAACTATGGCTACACCTTC.